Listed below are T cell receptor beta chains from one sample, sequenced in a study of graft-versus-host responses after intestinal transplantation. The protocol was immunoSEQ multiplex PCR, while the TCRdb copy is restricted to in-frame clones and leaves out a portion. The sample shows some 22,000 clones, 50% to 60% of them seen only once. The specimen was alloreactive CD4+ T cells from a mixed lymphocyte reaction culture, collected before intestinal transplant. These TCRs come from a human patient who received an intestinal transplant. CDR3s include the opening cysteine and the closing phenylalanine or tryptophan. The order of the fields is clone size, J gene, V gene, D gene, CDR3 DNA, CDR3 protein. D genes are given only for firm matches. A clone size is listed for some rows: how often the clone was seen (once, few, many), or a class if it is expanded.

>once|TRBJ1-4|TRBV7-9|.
TGTGCCAGCAGCCCTTGGACAGCCAGGGATGAAAAACTGTTTTTT
CASSPWTARDEKLFF
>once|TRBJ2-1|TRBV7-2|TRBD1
TGTGCCAGCAGCTGGGGACAGAACAATGAGCAGTTCTTC
CASSWGQNNEQFF
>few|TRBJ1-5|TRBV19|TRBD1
TGTGCCAGTAGTACGCAGGGGGCGGTTCAGCCCCAGCATTTT
CASSTQGAVQPQHF
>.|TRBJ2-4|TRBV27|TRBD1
TGTGCCAGCAGTTTATTGCCAGGGGGCGGGGCTAACATTCAGTACTTC
CASSLLPGGGANIQYF
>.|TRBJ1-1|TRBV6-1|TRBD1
TGTGCCAGCAGCGCCGGGACAGCGAACACTGAAGCTTTCTTT
CASSAGTANTEAFF
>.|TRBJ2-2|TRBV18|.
TGTGCCAGCTCAGGGGGCGTGTGGACCGGGGAGCTGTTTTTT
CASSGGVWTGELFF
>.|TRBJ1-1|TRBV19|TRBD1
TGTGCCAGTAGCACCAGGGGACAGTTTGAAGCTTTCTTT
CASSTRGQFEAFF
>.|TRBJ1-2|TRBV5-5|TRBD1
TGTGCCAGCAGCTTACAGACAGGGATCTATGGCTACACCTTC
CASSLQTGIYGYTF
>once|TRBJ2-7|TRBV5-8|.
TGTGCCAGCAGCTGGGCAGGCACCTCCTACGAGCAGTACTTC
CASSWAGTSYEQYF
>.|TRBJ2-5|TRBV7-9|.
TGTGCCAGCAGTCAAACAGAGAACCAAGAGACCCAGTACTTC
CASSQTENQETQYF
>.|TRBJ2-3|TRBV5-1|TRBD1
TGCGCCAGCAGCCTCCCCGCGACAGGGAAGGCAGATACGCAGTATTTT
CASSLPATGKADTQYF
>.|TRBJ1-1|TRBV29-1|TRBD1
TGCAGCGTGGTCAGGGGGCAAGCTTTCTTT
CSVVRGQAFF
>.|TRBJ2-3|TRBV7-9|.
TGTGCCAGCAGCCCAGGGGTGGGCACAGATACGCAGTATTTT
CASSPGVGTDTQYF
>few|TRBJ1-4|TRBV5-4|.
TGTGCCAGCAGCTTGGCCAACAGGGCTGAAAAACTGTTTTTT
CASSLANRAEKLFF
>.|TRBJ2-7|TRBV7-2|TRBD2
TGTGCCAGCAGCTCCGGACTAGCTTACGAGCAGTACTTC
CASSSGLAYEQYF
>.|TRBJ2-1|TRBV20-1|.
TGCAGTGCTCCTACCAAAAATGAGCAGTTCTTC
CSAPTKNEQFF
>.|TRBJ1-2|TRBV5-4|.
TGTGCCAGCAGCTTGCAGCGGGGGCAATACAGAGAAGGCACCTTC
CASSLQRGQYREGTF
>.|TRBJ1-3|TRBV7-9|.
TGTGCCAGCAGCTTAACAGGCTCTGGAAACACCATATATTTT
CASSLTGSGNTIYF
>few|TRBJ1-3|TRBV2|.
TGTGCCAGCATCCCCGGGGTTCGAGGAAACACCATATATTTT
CASIPGVRGNTIYF
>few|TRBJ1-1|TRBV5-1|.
TGCGCCAGCAGCTTGCAGGGGAACACTGAAGCTTTCTTT
CASSLQGNTEAFF
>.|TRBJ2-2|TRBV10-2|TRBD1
TGCGCCAGCAGTAGACAGGGGGCGAACACCGGGGAGCTGTTTTTT
CASSRQGANTGELFF
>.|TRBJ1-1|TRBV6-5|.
TGTGCCATTCTAATCGGTGTTGATGTGTACACTGAAGCTTTCTTT
CAILIGVDVYTEAFF
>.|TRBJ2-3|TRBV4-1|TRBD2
TGCGCCAGCGGGAGGCCCCTAGCGGGGGGGCTGGATACGCAGTATTTT
CASGRPLAGGLDTQYF
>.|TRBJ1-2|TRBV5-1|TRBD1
TGCGCCAGCAGCTCCACTCTCCTCCAACATACCGGAGCGACAGGGATGCGAGGCTACACCTTC
CASSSTLLQHTGATGMRGYTF
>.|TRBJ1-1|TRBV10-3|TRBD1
TGTGCCATCAGCCCCACAGGGGGACTCACTGAAGCTTTCTTT
CAISPTGGLTEAFF